Below, 12 T cell receptor beta chains from the same sample are listed, as sequenced in a study of cytomegalovirus exposure and HLA in healthy donors. The PCR ran on 60 Vbeta and 13 Jbeta primers. Clones were read by immunoSEQ multiplex PCR, and TCRdb kept only the in-frame ones, dropping some. Its clone listing holds approximately 60,000 clones. Source material: PBMCs. These receptors came from a man between 25 and 39 years old in good health and CMV-seropositive.

The chain joins TRBV6-1 to TRBJ1-3, with D uncertain. Germline loops: CDR1 MNHNS, CDR2 SASEGT. The CDR3 sequence is 13 residues long. Trimming removed 10 bases at V and 0 bases at J, with 10 bases between. For the CDR3, the DNA is TGTGCCACCTACCCTAGCTCTGGAAACACCATATATTTT. Translation: CATYPSSGNTIYF.

The CDR3 DNA reads as TGCGCCAGCAGCGAGAGGGTGAACGGGGAGCTGTTTTTT. This encodes CASSERVNGELFF. The chain employs TRBV5-1 and TRBJ2-2; tentatively, D is TRBD2 (5 bases). V gave up 4 bases and J gave up 7 bases, with 11 bases separating them. Germline CDR1 reads SGHRS; CDR2 reads YFSETQ. The CDR3 totals 13 residues.

The chain has TRBV4-1 and TRBJ2-3, with 14 bases matching TRBD2. The CDR3 extends over 19 amino acids. The germline V gene encodes CDR1 MGHRA and CDR2 YSYEKL. The V segment lost 3 bases and the J segment 1 base; nucleotides outside the gene matches: 9. The chain's CDR3 is CASSQEPGLAGVRTDTQYF. The DNA for the CDR3 is TGCGCCAGCAGCCAGGAACCGGGACTAGCGGGGGTTCGCACAGATACGCAGTATTTT.

This chain's CDR3 is CASSLYVGGRDTEAFF. DNA of the CDR3: TGCGCCAGCAGCTTGTATGTGGGAGGGCGAGACACTGAAGCTTTCTTT. The chain couples TRBV5-1 to TRBJ1-1, with D unclear. CDR3 size: 16 residues. Trimming stripped 1 base from V and 3 bases from J, with 16 bases between. The V gene's germline CDR1 is SGHRS and CDR2 YFSETQ.

The chain is built from TRBV5-1 and TRBJ2-2; 14 bases agree with TRBD2. Germline CDR1 SGHRS, CDR2 YFSETQ. V dropped 1 base and J dropped 5; count of bases not matched to a gene: 10. The CDR3 loop spans 19 amino acids. DNA for the CDR3: TGCGCCAGCAGCTTGAGCAGACTAGCGGGGGGGCCTGGGACCGGGGAGCTGTTTTTT. Translation gives CASSLSRLAGGPGTGELFF. The full variable domain, with the rest looked up from reference TRBV5-1 and TRBJ2-2, is KAGVTQTPRYLIKTRGQQVTLSCSPISGHRSVSWYQQTPGQGLQFLFEYFSETQRNKGNFPGRFSGRQFSNSRSEMNVSTLELGDSALYLCASSLSRLAGGPGTGELFFGEGSRLTVL.

The chain carries TRBV10-3 and TRBJ2-5; TRBD2 is a possible D gene (6 bases). The CDR3 loop spans 14 amino acids. The V gene's germline CDR1 is ENHRY and CDR2 SYGVKD. Trimming pared 4 bases from V and 5 bases from J, leaving 14 bases between. CDR3 in DNA: TGTGCCATCAGTGGTGGGGACTCTGGTGAGACCCAGTACTTC. As protein: CAISGGDSGETQYF.

As regards this clone: The junction departs from germline at one end; a sequencing error may be responsible. This chain connects TRBV30 to TRBJ2-3; the match to TRBD2 covers 10 bases. This CDR3 spans 18 amino acids. The germline CDR1 and CDR2 sequences are GTSNPN and SVGIG (reference sequence). The CDR3 region is CAWSVGLAIDMGTDKQYF. The CDR3, as DNA: TGTGCCTGGAGCGTGGGACTAGCGATAGACATGGGGACAGATAAGCAGTATTTT.

The chain has TRBV6-1 and TRBJ2-1, with D possibly TRBD1 on 6 matching bases. The CDR3 length is 14 residues. V lost 7 bases and J 7 bases, leaving 17 bases between the germline ends. CDR1 is MNHNS, CDR2 SASEGT, per germline. The CDR3 DNA sequence: TGTGCCAGCAACCGGGACACATCGAGAAATGAGCAGTTCTTC. Residues: CASNRDTSRNEQFF.

The chain employs TRBV5-1 and TRBJ2-1; D might be TRBD1 (6 bases). CDR1 is SGHRS and CDR2 is YFSETQ in the germline V gene. The germline V and J ends were trimmed by 0 bases and 13 bases, with 14 bases remaining between them. The CDR3 has 13 residues. Here the CDR3 DNA reads TGCGCCAGCAGCTTGGCCGCCGCACAGGGTCAGTTCTTC. This translates into CASSLAAAQGQFF.

This chain links TRBV6-1 with TRBJ2-2; 8 bases line up with TRBD1. Germline values: CDR1 MNHNS, CDR2 SASEGT. The CDR3 totals 15 residues. With V trimmed by 6 bases and J by 4 bases, 7 bases remained unmatched. The CDR3 protein is CASRSTGVATGELFF. The CDR3 nucleotides are TGTGCCAGCAGATCGACAGGGGTGGCCACCGGGGAGCTGTTTTTT.

This chain joins TRBV14 and TRBJ2-3; D possibly corresponds to TRBD2 (7 bases). This CDR3 spans 19 amino acids. V lost 3 bases and J lost 6, with 28 bases in between. The germline CDR1 and CDR2 sequences are SGHDN and FVKESK. CDR3 nucleotides: TGTGCCAGCAGCCATCCAGAGCGGGAAACAAGGGACACACCCGATACGCAGTATTTT. Its protein is CASSHPERETRDTPDTQYF.

About this clone: A junction boundary mismatches the germline segment, possibly from a read error. This sequence joins TRBV30 and TRBJ2-1, with TRBD1 matching over 7 bases. Germline-derived CDR1 and CDR2 are GTSNPN and SVGIG (reference sequence). This CDR3 region has 15 residues. The chain's CDR3 is CAGSYGAGGYNEQFF. As DNA, the CDR3 is TGTGCCGGGAGTTATGGCGCAGGGGGCTACAATGAGCAGTTCTTC.